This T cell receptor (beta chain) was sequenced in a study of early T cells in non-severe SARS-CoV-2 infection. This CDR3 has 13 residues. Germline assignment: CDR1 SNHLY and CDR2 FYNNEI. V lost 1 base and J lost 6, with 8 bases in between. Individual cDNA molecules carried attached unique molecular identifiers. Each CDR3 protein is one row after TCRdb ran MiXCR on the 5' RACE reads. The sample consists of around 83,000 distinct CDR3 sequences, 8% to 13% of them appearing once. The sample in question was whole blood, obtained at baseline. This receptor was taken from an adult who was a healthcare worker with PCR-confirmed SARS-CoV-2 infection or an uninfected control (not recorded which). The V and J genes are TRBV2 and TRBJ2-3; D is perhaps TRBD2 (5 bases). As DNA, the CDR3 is TGTGCCAGCAGTGAAGGGGGAGTGGATACGCAGTATTTT. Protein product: CASSEGGVDTQYF.